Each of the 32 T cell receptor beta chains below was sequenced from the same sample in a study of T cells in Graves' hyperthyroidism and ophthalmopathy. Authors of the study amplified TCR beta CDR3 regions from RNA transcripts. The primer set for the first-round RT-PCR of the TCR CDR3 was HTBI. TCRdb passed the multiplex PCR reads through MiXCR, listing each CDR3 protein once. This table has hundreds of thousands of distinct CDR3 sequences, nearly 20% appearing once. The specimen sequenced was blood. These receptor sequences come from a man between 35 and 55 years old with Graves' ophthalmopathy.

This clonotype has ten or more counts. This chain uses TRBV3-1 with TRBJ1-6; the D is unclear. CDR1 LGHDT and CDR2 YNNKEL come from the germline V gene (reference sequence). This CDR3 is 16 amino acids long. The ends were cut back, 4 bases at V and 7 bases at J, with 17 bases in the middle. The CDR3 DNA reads TGTGCCAGCAGCCCCCGCGGAGGAAGTTTGAATTCACCCCTCCACTTT. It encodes CASSPRGGSLNSPLHF.

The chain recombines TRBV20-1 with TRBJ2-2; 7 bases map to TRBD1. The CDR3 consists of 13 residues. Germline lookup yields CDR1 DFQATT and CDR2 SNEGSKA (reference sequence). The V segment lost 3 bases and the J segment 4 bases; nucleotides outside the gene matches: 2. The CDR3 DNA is TGCAGTGCTAGGGGGACAGTCACCGGGGAGCTGTTTTTT. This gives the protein CSARGTVTGELFF.

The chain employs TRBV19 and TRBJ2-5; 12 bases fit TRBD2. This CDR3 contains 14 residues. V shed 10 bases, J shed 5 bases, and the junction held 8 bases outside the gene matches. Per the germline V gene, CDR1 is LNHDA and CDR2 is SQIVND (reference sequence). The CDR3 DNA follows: TGTGCCACGAGACTAGCGGGGGCGAGGGAGACCCAGTACTTC. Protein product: CATRLAGARETQYF.

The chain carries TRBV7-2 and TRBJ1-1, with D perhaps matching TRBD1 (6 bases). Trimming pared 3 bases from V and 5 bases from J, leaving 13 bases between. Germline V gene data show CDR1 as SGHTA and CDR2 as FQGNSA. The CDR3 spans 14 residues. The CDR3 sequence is CASSLGRTGTEAFF. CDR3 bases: TGTGCCAGCAGCTTGGGTAGAACAGGGACTGAAGCTTTCTTT.

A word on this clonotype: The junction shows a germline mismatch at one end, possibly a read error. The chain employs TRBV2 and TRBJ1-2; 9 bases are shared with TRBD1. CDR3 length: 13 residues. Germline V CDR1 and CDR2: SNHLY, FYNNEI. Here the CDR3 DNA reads TGTGCCAGCAGGACAGGGGGAGACTATGGCCACACCTTC. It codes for CASRTGGDYGHTF.

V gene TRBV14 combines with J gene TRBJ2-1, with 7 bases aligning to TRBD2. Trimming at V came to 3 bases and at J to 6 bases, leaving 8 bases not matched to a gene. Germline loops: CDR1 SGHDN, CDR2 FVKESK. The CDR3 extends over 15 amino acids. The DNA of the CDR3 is TGTGCCAGCAGCCAGCCGATGACTAGCCTCAATGAGCAGTTCTTC. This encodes CASSQPMTSLNEQFF.

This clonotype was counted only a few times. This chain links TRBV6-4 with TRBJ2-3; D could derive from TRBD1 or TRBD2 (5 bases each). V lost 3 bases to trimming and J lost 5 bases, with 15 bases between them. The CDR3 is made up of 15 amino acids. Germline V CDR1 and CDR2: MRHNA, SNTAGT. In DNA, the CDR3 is TGTGCCAGCAGTGATGGCCCGAGTGGGGGAGATACGCAGTATTTT. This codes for CASSDGPSGGDTQYF.

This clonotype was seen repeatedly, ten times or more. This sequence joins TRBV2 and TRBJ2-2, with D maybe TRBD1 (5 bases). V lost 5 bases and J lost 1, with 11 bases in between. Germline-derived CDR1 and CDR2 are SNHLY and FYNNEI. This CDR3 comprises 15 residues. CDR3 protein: CASSNTGVNTGELFF. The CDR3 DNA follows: TGTGCCAGCAGTAACACAGGAGTGAACACCGGGGAGCTGTTTTTT. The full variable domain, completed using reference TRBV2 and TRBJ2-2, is EPEVTQTPSHQVTQMGQEVILRCVPISNHLYFYWYRQILGQKVEFLVSFYNNEISEKSEIFDDQFSVERPDGSNFTLKIRSTKLEDSAMYFCASSNTGVNTGELFFGEGSRLTVL.

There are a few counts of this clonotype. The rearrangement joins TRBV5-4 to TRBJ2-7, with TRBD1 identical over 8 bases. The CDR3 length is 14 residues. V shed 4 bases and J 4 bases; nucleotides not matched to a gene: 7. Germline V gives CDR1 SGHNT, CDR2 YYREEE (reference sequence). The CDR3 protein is CASSPRQGMYEQYF. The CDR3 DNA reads TGTGCCAGCAGCCCTCGACAGGGGATGTACGAGCAGTACTTC.

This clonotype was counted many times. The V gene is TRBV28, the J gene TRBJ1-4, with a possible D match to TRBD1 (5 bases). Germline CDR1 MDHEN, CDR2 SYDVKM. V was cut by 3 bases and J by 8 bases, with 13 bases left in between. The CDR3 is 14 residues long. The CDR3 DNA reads TGTGCCAGCAGTTTTACGGGGGGTCGGGAAAAACTGTTTTTT. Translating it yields CASSFTGGREKLFF. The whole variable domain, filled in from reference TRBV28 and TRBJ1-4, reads DVKVTQSSRYLVKRTGEKVFLECVQDMDHENMFWYRQDPGLGLRLIYFSYDVKMKEKGDIPEGYSVSREKKERFSLILESASTNQTSMYLCASSFTGGREKLFFGSGTQLSVL.

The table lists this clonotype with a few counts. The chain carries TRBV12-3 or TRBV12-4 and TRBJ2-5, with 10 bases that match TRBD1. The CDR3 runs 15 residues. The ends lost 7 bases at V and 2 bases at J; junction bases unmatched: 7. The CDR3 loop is CASTSGDRGQETQYF. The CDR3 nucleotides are TGTGCCAGCACCTCCGGGGACAGGGGTCAAGAGACCCAGTACTTC.

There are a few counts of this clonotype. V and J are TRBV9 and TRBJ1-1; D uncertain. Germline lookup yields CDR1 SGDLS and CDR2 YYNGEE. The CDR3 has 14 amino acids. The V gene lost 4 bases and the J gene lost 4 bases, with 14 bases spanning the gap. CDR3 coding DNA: TGTGCCAGCAGCACAAACCTACTCGGCACTGAAGCTTTCTTT. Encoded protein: CASSTNLLGTEAFF.

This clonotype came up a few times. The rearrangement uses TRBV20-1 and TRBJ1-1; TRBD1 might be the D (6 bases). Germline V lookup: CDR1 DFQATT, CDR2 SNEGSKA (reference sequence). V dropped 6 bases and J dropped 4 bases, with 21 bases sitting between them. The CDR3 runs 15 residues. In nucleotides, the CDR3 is TGCAGTGCACGACCCGGGGGCGTCAGAACCACTGAAGCTTTCTTT. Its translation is CSARPGGVRTTEAFF.

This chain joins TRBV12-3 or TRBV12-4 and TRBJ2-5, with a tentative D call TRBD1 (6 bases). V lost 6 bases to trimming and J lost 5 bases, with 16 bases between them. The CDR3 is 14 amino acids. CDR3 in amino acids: CASRDSLERETQYF. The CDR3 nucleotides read TGTGCCAGCAGGGACAGTCTGGAAAGGGAGACCCAGTACTTC.

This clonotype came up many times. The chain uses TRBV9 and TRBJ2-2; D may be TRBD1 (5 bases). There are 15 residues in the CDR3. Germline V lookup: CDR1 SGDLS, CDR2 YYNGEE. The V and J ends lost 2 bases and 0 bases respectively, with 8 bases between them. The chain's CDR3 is CASSVGHPNTGELFF. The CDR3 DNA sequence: TGTGCCAGCAGCGTTGGACACCCGAACACCGGGGAGCTGTTTTTT.

The CDR3 bases are TGTGCCAGCAGCCCAAGGAGGGGGGTTGAAGCTTTCTTT. Translation: CASSPRRGVEAFF. The J gene is TRBJ1-1, the V gene TRBV14, with D maybe TRBD1 (6 bases). The CDR3 runs to 13 residues. Germline V CDR1 and CDR2: SGHDN, FVKESK. Deletions cut 4 bases from V and 7 bases from J, with 13 bases between.

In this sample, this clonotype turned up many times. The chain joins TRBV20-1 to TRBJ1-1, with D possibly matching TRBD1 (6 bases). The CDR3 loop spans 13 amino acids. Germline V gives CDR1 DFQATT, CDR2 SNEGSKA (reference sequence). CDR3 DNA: TGCAGCGCCTTGGAGGGGGAGAACACTGAAGCTTTCTTT. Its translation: CSALEGENTEAFF.

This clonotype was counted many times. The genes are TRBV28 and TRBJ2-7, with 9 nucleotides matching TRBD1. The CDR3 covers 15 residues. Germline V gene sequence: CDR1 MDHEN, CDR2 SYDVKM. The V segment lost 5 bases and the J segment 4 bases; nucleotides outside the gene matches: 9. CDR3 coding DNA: TGTGCCAGCAGTACCCTCGACAGGGGGAGATACGAGCAGTACTTC. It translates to CASSTLDRGRYEQYF. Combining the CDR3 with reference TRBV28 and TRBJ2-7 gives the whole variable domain DVKVTQSSRYLVKRTGEKVFLECVQDMDHENMFWYRQDPGLGLRLIYFSYDVKMKEKGDIPEGYSVSREKKERFSLILESASTNQTSMYLCASSTLDRGRYEQYFGPGTRLTVT.

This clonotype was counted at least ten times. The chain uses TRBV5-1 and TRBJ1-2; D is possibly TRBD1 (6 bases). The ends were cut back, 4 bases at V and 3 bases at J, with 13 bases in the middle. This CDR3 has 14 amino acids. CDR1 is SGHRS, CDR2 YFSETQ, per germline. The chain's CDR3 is CASSPLEGDYGYTF. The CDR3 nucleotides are TGCGCCAGCAGCCCGCTTGAGGGGGACTATGGCTACACCTTC.

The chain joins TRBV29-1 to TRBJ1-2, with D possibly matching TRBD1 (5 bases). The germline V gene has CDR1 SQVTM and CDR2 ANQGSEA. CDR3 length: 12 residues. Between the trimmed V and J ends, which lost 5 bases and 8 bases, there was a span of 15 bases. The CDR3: CSVTRDPGGYTF. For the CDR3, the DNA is TGCAGCGTTACCCGGGACCCGGGCGGCTACACCTTC.

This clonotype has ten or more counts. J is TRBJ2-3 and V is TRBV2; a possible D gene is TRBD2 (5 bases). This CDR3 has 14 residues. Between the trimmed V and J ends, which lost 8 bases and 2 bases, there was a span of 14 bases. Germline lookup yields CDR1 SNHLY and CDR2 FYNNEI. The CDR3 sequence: CASRRLGSTDTQYF. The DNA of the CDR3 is TGTGCCAGCCGGAGGCTAGGGTCCACAGATACGCAGTATTTT.

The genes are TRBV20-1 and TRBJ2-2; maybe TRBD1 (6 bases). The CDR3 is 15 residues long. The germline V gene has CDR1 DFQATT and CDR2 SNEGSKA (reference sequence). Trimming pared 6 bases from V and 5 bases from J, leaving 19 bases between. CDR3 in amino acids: CSALGAGSGTGELFF. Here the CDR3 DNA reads TGCAGTGCCCTGGGGGCAGGGTCGGGAACCGGGGAGCTGTTTTTT.

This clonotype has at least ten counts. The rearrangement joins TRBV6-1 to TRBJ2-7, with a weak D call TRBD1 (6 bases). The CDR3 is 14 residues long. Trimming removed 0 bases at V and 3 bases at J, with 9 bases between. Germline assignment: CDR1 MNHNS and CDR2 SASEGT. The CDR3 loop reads CASSEAWDIYEQYF. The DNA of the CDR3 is TGTGCCAGCAGTGAAGCGTGGGACATCTACGAGCAGTACTTC.

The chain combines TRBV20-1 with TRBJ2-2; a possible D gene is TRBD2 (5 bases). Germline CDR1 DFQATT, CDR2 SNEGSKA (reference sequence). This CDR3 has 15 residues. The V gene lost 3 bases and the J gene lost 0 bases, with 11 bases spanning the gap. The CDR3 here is CSARGSATNTGELFF. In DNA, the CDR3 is TGCAGTGCTAGGGGTAGCGCAACGAACACCGGGGAGCTGTTTTTT.

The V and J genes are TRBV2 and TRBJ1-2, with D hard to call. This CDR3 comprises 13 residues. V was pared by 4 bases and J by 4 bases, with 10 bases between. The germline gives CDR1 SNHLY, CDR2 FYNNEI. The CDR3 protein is CASSGMFRYGYTF. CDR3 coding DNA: TGTGCCAGCAGTGGTATGTTTCGCTATGGCTACACCTTC.

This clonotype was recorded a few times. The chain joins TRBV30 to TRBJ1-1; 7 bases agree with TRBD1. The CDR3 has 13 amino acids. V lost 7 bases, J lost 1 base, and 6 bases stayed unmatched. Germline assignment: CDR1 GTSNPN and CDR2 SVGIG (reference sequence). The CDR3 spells CASDRAANTEAFF. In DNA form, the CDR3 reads TGTGCCTCAGACAGGGCGGCGAACACTGAAGCTTTCTTT.

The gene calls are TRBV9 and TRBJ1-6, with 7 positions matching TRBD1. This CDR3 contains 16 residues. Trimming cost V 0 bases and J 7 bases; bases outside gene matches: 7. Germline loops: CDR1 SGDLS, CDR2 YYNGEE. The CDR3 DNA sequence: TGTGCCAGCAGCGTAGAGGGAACAGGGGTAAATTCACCCCTCCACTTT. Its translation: CASSVEGTGVNSPLHF.

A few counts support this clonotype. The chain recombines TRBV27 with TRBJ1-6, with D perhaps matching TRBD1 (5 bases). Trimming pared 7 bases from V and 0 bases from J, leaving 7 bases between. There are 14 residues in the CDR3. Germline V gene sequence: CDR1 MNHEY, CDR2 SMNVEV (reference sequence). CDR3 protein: CASTGTSYNSPLHF. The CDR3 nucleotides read TGTGCCAGCACAGGGACCTCCTATAATTCACCCCTCCACTTT.

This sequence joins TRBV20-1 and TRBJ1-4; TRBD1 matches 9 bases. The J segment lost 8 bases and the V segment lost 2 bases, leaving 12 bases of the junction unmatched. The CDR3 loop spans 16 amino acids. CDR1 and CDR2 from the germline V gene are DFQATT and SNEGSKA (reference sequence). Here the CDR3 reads CSARPPTGGAQEKLFF. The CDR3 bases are TGCAGTGCTAGACCTCCTACAGGGGGCGCGCAGGAAAAACTGTTTTTT.

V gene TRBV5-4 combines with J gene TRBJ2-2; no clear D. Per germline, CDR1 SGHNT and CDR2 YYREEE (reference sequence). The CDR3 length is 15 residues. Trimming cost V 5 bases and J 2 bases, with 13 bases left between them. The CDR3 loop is CASRSLGSNTGELFF. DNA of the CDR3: TGTGCCAGCAGGTCCCTTGGTAGTAACACCGGGGAGCTGTTTTTT.

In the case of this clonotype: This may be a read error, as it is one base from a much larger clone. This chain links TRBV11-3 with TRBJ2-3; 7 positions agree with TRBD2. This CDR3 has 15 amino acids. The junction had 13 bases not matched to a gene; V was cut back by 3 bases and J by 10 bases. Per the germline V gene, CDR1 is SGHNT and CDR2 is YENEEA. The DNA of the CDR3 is TGTGCCAGCAGCTTGAGGGGCGGGAGTACAAATGCGCAGTATTTT. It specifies CASSLRGGSTNAQYF.

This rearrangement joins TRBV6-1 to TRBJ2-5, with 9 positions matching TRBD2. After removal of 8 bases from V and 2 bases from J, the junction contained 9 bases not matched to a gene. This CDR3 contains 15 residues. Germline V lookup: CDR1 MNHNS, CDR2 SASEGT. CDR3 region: CASATASGVQETQYF. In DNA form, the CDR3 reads TGTGCCAGCGCGACGGCTAGCGGGGTGCAAGAGACCCAGTACTTC.